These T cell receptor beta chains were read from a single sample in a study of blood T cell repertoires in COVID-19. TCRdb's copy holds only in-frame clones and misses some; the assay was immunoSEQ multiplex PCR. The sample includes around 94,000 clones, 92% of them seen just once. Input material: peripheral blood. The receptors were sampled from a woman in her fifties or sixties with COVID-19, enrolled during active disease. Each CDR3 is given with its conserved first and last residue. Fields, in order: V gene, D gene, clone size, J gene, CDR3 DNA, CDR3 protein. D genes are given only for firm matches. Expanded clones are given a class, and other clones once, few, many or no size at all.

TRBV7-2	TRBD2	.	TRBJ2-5	TGTGCCAGCAGCCTACCCCCTAGCGGGCGAGGGACCCAGTACTTC	CASSLPPSGRGTQYF
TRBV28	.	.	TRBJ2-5	TGTGCCGCCCAGGGTACGCGTGAGACCCAGTACTTC	CAAQGTRETQYF
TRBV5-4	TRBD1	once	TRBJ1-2	TGTGCCAGCAGCTTGGCCTCCGGACAGGGATACACCTTC	CASSLASGQGYTF
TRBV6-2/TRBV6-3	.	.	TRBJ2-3	TGTGCCAGCAGTCCGACTCCGGGACTCCAATATCGCACAGATACGCAGTATTTT	CASSPTPGLQYRTDTQYF
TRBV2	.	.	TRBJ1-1	TGTGCCACACAGGGTTGGACTGAAGCTTTCTTT	CATQGWTEAFF
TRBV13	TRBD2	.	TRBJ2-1	TGTGCCAGCAGCTTAATAAGCAGCGGGGGCCACGGTGAGCAGTTCTTC	CASSLISSGGHGEQFF
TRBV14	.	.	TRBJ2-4	TGTGCCAGCAGCGGAGGGGGCCTACTTTTAGCCAAAAACATTCAGTACTTC	CASSGGGLLLAKNIQYF
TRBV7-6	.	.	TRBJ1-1	TGTGCCAGCAGCCAATGGGAGGGAAGGGGAGCTTTCTTT	CASSQWEGRGAFF
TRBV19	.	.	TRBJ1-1	TGTGCCAGTAAAGGGGTTGGGGTCACTGAAGCTTTCTTT	CASKGVGVTEAFF
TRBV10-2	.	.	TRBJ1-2	TGCGCCAGCAGTGAGTTGGGGCATTATGGCTACACCTTC	CASSELGHYGYTF
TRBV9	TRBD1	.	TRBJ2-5	TGTGCCAGCAGCGTGGGACAGGGGGACGAGACCCAGTACTTC	CASSVGQGDETQYF
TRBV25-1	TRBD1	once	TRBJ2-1	TGTGCCAGCGCGGGACAGGCTGCCTATGAGCAGTTCTTC	CASAGQAAYEQFF
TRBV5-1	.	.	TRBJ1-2	TGCGCCAGCAGCTTTTGGACAGTCTCCACCTATGGCTACACCTTC	CASSFWTVSTYGYTF
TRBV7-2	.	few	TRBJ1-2	TGTGCCAGCAGCTTAAGAGGGCTTCATGGCTACACCTTC	CASSLRGLHGYTF
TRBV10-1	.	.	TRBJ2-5	TGCGCCAGCAGCCGTGGCTCCCAAGAGACCCAGTACTTC	CASSRGSQETQYF
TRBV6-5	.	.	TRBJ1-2	TGTGCCAGCAGTAGGGGGGGAGCTAACTATGGCTACACCTTC	CASSRGGANYGYTF
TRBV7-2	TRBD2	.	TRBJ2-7	TGTGCCAGCAGCCCCTCGGGGGGGGGTAATACGGGCGAGCAGTACTTC	CASSPSGGGNTGEQYF
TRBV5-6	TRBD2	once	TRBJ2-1	TGTGCCAGCAGCTTGCTAGCGGGGGGACTAACCGTCGAGCAGTTCTTC	CASSLLAGGLTVEQFF
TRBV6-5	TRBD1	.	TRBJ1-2	TGTGCCAGCTATACTTCCTTGGACAGGCGACGTGGCTACACCTTC	CASYTSLDRRRGYTF
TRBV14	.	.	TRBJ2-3	TGTGCCAGCAGTCTCAGGGGAATCTTTAGCACAGATACGCAGTATTTT	CASSLRGIFSTDTQYF